These 26 T cell receptor beta chains share one sample of origin, sequenced in a study of OX40 agonist ivuxolimab in advanced cancers. This table comes from immunoSEQ multiplex PCR, and its TCRdb copy is limited to in-frame clones, with some not included. The sample consists of around 63,000 clones, 70% to 80% of them appearing once. The sequences come from CD4+ or CD8+ T cells sorted from blood, collected in a trial of the OX40 agonist ivuxolimab. These receptor sequences come from an adult with an advanced solid tumor such as melanoma, head and neck, liver or kidney cancer.

The chain uses TRBV7-9 and TRBJ2-5; TRBD2 might be the D (6 bases). CDR1 is SEHNR and CDR2 is FQNEAQ in the germline V gene (reference sequence). V dropped 7 bases and J dropped 9 bases, with 18 bases sitting between them. This CDR3 region has 13 residues. The CDR3 loop reads CASIKLEGRSQYF. The CDR3 bases are TGTGCCAGCATAAAGTTGGAGGGTCGGTCCCAGTACTTC. Full variable domain (missing parts from reference TRBV7-9 and TRBJ2-5): DTGVSQNPRHKITKRGQNVTFRCDPISEHNRLYWYRQTLGQGPEFLTYFQNEAQLEKSRLLSDRFSAERPKGSFSTLEIQRTEQGDSAMYLCASIKLEGRSQYFGPGTRLLVL.

The chain joins TRBV27 to TRBJ2-6, with 9 nucleotides matching TRBD1. This CDR3 contains 19 residues. Trimming removed 5 bases from V and 0 bases from J; junction bases left unmatched: 11. Germline loops: CDR1 MNHEY, CDR2 SMNVEV (reference sequence). The CDR3 DNA reads TGTGCCAGCAGTCTAAACGGGGGACAGGGCTTCTCTGGGGCCAACGTCCTGACTTTC. Protein: CASSLNGGQGFSGANVLTF.

J is TRBJ1-1 and V is TRBV4-3; the D gene is possibly TRBD1 (5 bases). V lost 0 bases and J lost 10, with 12 bases in between. The V gene's germline CDR1 is LGHNA and CDR2 YSLEER. The CDR3 has 13 residues. CDR3 in amino acids: CASSQDHPGRAFF. For the CDR3, the DNA is TGCGCCAGCAGCCAAGATCATCCAGGGAGAGCTTTCTTT.

Only a few counts were recorded for this clone. The genes are TRBV2 and TRBJ1-1; D is unresolved. The CDR3 loop spans 11 amino acids. Germline loops: CDR1 SNHLY, CDR2 FYNNEI. Trimming took 3 bases from V and 5 from J, leaving 4 bases between them. CDR3 nucleotide sequence: TGTGCCAGCAGTGACGGGACTGAAGCTTTCTTT. It yields the protein CASSDGTEAFF. Based on the CDR3 plus reference TRBV2 and TRBJ1-1, the full variable domain is EPEVTQTPSHQVTQMGQEVILRCVPISNHLYFYWYRQILGQKVEFLVSFYNNEISEKSEIFDDQFSVERPDGSNFTLKIRSTKLEDSAMYFCASSDGTEAFFGQGTRLTVV.

The chain employs TRBV19 and TRBJ2-7, with unresolved D. V lost 8 bases and J lost 2, with 16 bases in between. This CDR3 has 14 amino acids. The germline CDR1 and CDR2 sequences are LNHDA and SQIVND (reference sequence). CDR3 in DNA: TGTGCCAGTGATGGCGGATCCCCTCCCTACGAGCAGTACTTC. Its translation is CASDGGSPPYEQYF. The full variable domain, rest sourced from reference TRBV19 and TRBJ2-7, is DGGITQSPKYLFRKEGQNVTLSCEQNLNHDAMYWYRQDPGQGLRLIYYSQIVNDFQKGDIAEGYSVSREKKESFPLTVTSAQKNPTAFYLCASDGGSPPYEQYFGPGTRLTVT.

The chain joins TRBV30 to TRBJ2-2, with 12 bases lining up with TRBD2. CDR1 and CDR2 from the germline V gene are GTSNPN and SVGIG (reference sequence). Trimming at V came to 0 bases and at J to 6 bases, leaving 2 bases not matched to a gene. This CDR3 is built from 15 residues. The CDR3 coding sequence is TGTGCCTGGAGTGTTGGACTAGCGGGACCCGGGGAGCTGTTTTTT. This encodes CAWSVGLAGPGELFF.

The J gene is TRBJ2-3, the V gene TRBV7-3; 10 bases are a match to TRBD1. This CDR3 has 16 residues. CDR1 SGHTA and CDR2 FQGTGA come from the germline V gene. Losses at the gene ends were 3 bases for V and 1 base for J; bases not matched to a gene: 4. The CDR3 protein is CASSFSGTGGTDTQYF. Written as DNA, the CDR3 is TGTGCCAGCAGCTTCAGCGGGACAGGGGGCACAGATACGCAGTATTTT.

The V and J genes are TRBV19 and TRBJ2-7, with 7 bases that match TRBD2. Germline V CDR1 and CDR2: LNHDA, SQIVND (reference sequence). The CDR3 runs to 14 residues. The V segment lost 2 bases and the J segment 7 bases; nucleotides outside the gene matches: 8. CDR3 in DNA: TGTGCCAGTAGTATAAGCCGGACTAGAACTGAGCAGTACTTC. It encodes CASSISRTRTEQYF.

This CDR3 is CASSLTSPYEQYF. CDR3 nucleotide sequence: TGTGCCAGCAGCCTTACTAGCCCCTACGAGCAGTACTTC. The chain has TRBV7-2 and TRBJ2-7; D may be TRBD2 (6 bases). V was pared by 5 bases and J by 2 bases, with 10 bases between. Germline-derived CDR1 and CDR2 are SGHTA and FQGNSA. This CDR3 comprises 13 residues. Complete variable domain (other parts from reference TRBV7-2 and TRBJ2-7): GAGVSQSPSNKVTEKGKDVELRCDPISGHTALYWYRQSLGQGLEFLIYFQGNSAPDKSGLPSDRFSAERTGGSVSTLTIQRTQQEDSAVYLCASSLTSPYEQYFGPGTRLTVT.

The chain carries TRBV2 and TRBJ2-1; D is undetermined. Per the germline V gene, CDR1 is SNHLY and CDR2 is FYNNEI. Trimming removed 6 bases at V and 6 bases at J, with 12 bases between. The CDR3 is 13 amino acids. Here the CDR3 reads CASSLIRANEQFF. In nucleotides, the CDR3 is TGTGCCAGCAGCCTTATTAGGGCCAATGAGCAGTTCTTC.

Ten or more counts support this clone. J is TRBJ1-2 and V is TRBV6-1, with D tentatively TRBD1 (5 bases). Trimming stripped 5 bases from V and 5 bases from J, with 12 bases between. The CDR3 is 13 residues long. Germline V gives CDR1 MNHNS, CDR2 SASEGT. In nucleotides, the CDR3 is TGTGCCAGCAGTCCACCCGAGGGGTATGGCTACACCTTC. Translating gives CASSPPEGYGYTF.

V usage is TRBV5-5 and J usage is TRBJ1-4, with a weak D call TRBD1 (6 bases). Trimming left V 4 bases short and J 14 bases short, with 18 bases between. The CDR3 spans 13 residues. Per germline, CDR1 SGHKS and CDR2 YYEKEE (reference sequence). CDR3: CASSKDNRDKLFF. CDR3 coding DNA: TGTGCCAGCAGCAAGGACAACCGGGACAAGCTGTTTTTT.

The chain carries TRBV12-5 and TRBJ1-3, with D unresolved. The CDR3 covers 13 residues. Between the trimmed V and J ends, which lost 7 bases and 4 bases, there was a span of 11 bases. Germline lookup yields CDR1 LGHNT and CDR2 FRNRAP. As DNA, the CDR3 is TGTGCTAGTGCCTACCGACCCGGAAACACCATATATTTT. This translates into CASAYRPGNTIYF.

This clone was counted once. The J gene is TRBJ2-7, the V gene TRBV18, with 9 bases that match TRBD1. The trim removed 3 bases at V and 6 bases at J, leaving 9 bases unmatched. The V gene's germline CDR1 is KGHSH and CDR2 LQKENI. CDR3 size: 15 residues. The CDR3: CASSPEQGAKGEQYF. The CDR3 nucleotides read TGTGCCAGCTCACCCGAACAGGGGGCTAAGGGCGAGCAGTACTTC.

This chain connects TRBV18 to TRBJ1-2; 8 nucleotides match TRBD1. Germline V gives CDR1 KGHSH, CDR2 LQKENI. Trimming removed 6 bases from V and 6 bases from J; junction bases left unmatched: 12. The CDR3 is made up of 15 amino acids. CDR3 DNA: TGTGCCAGCTCCCTTAATGGACAGGGTATGGATGGCTACACCTTC. This gives the protein CASSLNGQGMDGYTF.

V is TRBV4-3 and J is TRBJ2-3; TRBD1 or TRBD2 may be the D gene (5 bases each). In germline, CDR1 is LGHNA, CDR2 YSLEER. The V gene lost 0 bases and the J gene lost 12 bases, with 16 bases spanning the gap. There are 14 residues in the CDR3. DNA of the CDR3: TGCGCCAGCAGCCAAGACCAGAGGGGCAGAGGTCAGTATTTT. Its protein product is CASSQDQRGRGQYF.

The rearrangement joins TRBV13 to TRBJ1-2; no definite D call. The CDR3 consists of 15 residues. V gave up 5 bases and J gave up 8 bases, with 21 bases separating them. CDR1 is PRHDT and CDR2 is FYEKMQ in the germline V gene (reference sequence). The CDR3 here is CASSPQMSRAEGYTF. The CDR3 DNA is TGTGCCAGCAGCCCCCAAATGTCTCGGGCGGAAGGCTACACCTTC.

The rearrangement links TRBV6-1 to TRBJ1-6; 8 bases match TRBD1. V trimming: 4 bases; J trimming: 7 bases; junction bases outside the gene matches: 12. Germline CDR1 is MNHNS and CDR2 is SASEGT. This CDR3 spans 17 amino acids. The CDR3 bases are TGTGCCAGCAGTGCCAACCAGGGGGCCCCCGGGAATTCACCCCTCCACTTT. This translates into CASSANQGAPGNSPLHF.

V gene TRBV4-2 combines with J gene TRBJ2-7, with D perhaps being TRBD1 or TRBD2 (5 bases each). Germline V gene lookup returns CDR1 LGHNA and CDR2 YNFKEQ. The CDR3 contains 15 residues. The V and J ends lost 4 bases and 3 bases respectively, with 16 bases between them. The CDR3, as DNA: TGTGCCAGCAGCCCCGGGGCAGGGAACATCTACGAGCAGTACTTC. Translating gives CASSPGAGNIYEQYF.

The rearrangement joins TRBV18 to TRBJ1-3, with 7 nucleotides matching TRBD1. Trimming at V came to 1 base and at J to 4 bases, leaving 7 bases not matched to a gene. Germline CDR1 KGHSH, CDR2 LQKENI. The CDR3 runs 16 residues. The DNA of the CDR3 is TGTGCCAGCTCACCACGCGGACAGGACCTAGGAAACACCATATATTTT. This sequence encodes CASSPRGQDLGNTIYF.

The genes are TRBV13 and TRBJ2-3; D uncertain. The CDR3 runs 15 residues. Germline V gene sequence: CDR1 PRHDT, CDR2 FYEKMQ (reference sequence). V was pared by 5 bases and J by 0 bases, with 12 bases between. The CDR3 DNA is TGTGCCAGCAGCAACCCCGGCACTAGCACAGATACGCAGTATTTT. Its protein is CASSNPGTSTDTQYF. Using reference TRBV13 and TRBJ2-3 for the parts outside the CDR3, the full variable domain is AAGVIQSPRHLIKEKRETATLKCYPIPRHDTVYWYQQGPGQDPQFLISFYEKMQSDKGSIPDRFSAQQFSDYHSELNMSSLELGDSALYFCASSNPGTSTDTQYFGPGTRLTVL.

The J gene is TRBJ1-1, the V gene TRBV7-2; 11 nucleotides line up with TRBD1. CDR3 length: 15 residues. Per the germline V gene, CDR1 is SGHTA and CDR2 is FQGNSA. The V gene end was trimmed by 1 base and the J gene end by 11 bases; junction bases not matched to a gene: 9. The CDR3 sequence is CASSLGSGTGGGAFF. CDR3 in DNA: TGTGCCAGCAGCTTAGGGTCCGGGACAGGGGGAGGTGCTTTCTTT.

The rearrangement links TRBV5-1 to TRBJ2-7, with D unresolved. Looked up from germline, CDR1 is SGHRS and CDR2 is YFSETQ. This CDR3 has 16 residues. V lost 4 bases to trimming and J lost 4 bases, with 21 bases between them. The CDR3 spells CASSNYTVGASYEQYF. For the CDR3, the DNA is TGCGCCAGCAGCAACTACACGGTTGGAGCCTCATACGAGCAGTACTTC.

The gene calls are TRBV5-5 and TRBJ1-3; a weak D match, TRBD1 (6 bases). Trimming took off 1 base at V and 0 bases at J, with 20 bases between the two ends. The V gene's germline CDR1 is SGHKS and CDR2 YYEKEE (reference sequence). The CDR3 sequence is 19 residues long. This CDR3 reads CASSLPSGGLQTSGNTIYF. In DNA, the CDR3 is TGTGCCAGCAGCTTGCCATCCGGGGGGCTCCAGACCTCTGGAAACACCATATATTTT.

J is TRBJ2-7 and V is TRBV19, with D perhaps matching TRBD2 (6 bases). Germline-derived CDR1 and CDR2 are LNHDA and SQIVND (reference sequence). The CDR3 sequence is 14 residues long. Trimming cost V 3 bases and J 0 bases, with 9 bases left between them. The CDR3 here is CASSIGGYSYEQYF. The CDR3 DNA reads TGTGCCAGTAGTATCGGGGGATACTCCTACGAGCAGTACTTC.

The CDR3 DNA is TGTGCCTGGAGTTACGGGACACATAGCAATCAGCCCCAGCATTTT. Translation: CAWSYGTHSNQPQHF. The rearrangement joins TRBV30 to TRBJ1-5; TRBD1 might be the D (6 bases). Per germline, CDR1 GTSNPN and CDR2 SVGIG (reference sequence). Trimming pared 2 bases from V and 0 bases from J, leaving 11 bases between. There are 15 residues in the CDR3.